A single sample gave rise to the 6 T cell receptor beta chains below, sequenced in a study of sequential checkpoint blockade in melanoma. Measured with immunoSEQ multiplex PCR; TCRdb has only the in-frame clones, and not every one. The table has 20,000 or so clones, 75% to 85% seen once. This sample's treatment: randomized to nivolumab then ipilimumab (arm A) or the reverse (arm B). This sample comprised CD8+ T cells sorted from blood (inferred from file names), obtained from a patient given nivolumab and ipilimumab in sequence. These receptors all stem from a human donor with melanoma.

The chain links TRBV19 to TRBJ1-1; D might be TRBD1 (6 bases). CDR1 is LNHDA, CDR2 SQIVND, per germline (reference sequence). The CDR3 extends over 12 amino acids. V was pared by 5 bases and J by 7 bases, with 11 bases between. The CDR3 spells CASSRGGGEAFF. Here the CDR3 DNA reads TGTGCCAGTAGTCGAGGGGGGGGTGAAGCTTTCTTT.

CDR3 in amino acids: CASSIRGAGTEAFF. The CDR3 nucleotides are TGTGCCAGCAGCATCCGGGGGGCCGGCACTGAAGCTTTCTTT. The chain couples TRBV5-8 to TRBJ1-1; TRBD1 is a possible D gene (6 bases). V was cut by 4 bases and J by 4 bases, with 14 bases left in between. From germline, CDR1 is SGHTS and CDR2 YDEGEE. This CDR3 contains 14 residues.

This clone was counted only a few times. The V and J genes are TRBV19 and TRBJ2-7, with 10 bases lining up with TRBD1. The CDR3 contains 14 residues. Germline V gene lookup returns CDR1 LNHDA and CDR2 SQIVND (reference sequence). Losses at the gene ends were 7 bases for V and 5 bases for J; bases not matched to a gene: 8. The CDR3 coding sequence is TGTGCCAGTACCCCCGGGACAGGGGCCAACGAGCAGTACTTC. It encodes CASTPGTGANEQYF.

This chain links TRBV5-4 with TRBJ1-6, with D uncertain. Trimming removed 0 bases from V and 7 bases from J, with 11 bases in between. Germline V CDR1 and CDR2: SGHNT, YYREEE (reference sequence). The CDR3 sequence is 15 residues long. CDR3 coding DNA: TGTGCCAGCAGCTTGGAGTTTGCAGAAAATTCACCCCTCCACTTT. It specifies CASSLEFAENSPLHF.

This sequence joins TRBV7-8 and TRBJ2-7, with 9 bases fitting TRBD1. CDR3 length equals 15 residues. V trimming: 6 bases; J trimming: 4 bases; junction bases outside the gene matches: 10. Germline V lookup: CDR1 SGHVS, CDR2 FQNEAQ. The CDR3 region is CASRDPADRGYEQYF. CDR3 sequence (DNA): TGTGCCAGCAGGGATCCGGCCGACAGGGGGTACGAGCAGTACTTC. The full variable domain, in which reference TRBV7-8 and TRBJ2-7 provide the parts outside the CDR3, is GAGVSQSPRYKVAKRGQDVALRCDPISGHVSLFWYQQALGQGPEFLTYFQNEAQLDKSGLPSDRFFAERPEGSVSTLKIQRTQQEDSAVYLCASRDPADRGYEQYFGPGTRLTVT.

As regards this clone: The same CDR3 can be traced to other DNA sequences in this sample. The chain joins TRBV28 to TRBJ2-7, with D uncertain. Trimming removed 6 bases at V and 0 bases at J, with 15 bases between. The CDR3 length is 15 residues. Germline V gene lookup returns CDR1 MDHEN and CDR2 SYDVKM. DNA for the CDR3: TGTGCCAGCAGAATTGGGCTGAAAAGCTCCTACGAGCAGTACTTC. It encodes CASRIGLKSSYEQYF.